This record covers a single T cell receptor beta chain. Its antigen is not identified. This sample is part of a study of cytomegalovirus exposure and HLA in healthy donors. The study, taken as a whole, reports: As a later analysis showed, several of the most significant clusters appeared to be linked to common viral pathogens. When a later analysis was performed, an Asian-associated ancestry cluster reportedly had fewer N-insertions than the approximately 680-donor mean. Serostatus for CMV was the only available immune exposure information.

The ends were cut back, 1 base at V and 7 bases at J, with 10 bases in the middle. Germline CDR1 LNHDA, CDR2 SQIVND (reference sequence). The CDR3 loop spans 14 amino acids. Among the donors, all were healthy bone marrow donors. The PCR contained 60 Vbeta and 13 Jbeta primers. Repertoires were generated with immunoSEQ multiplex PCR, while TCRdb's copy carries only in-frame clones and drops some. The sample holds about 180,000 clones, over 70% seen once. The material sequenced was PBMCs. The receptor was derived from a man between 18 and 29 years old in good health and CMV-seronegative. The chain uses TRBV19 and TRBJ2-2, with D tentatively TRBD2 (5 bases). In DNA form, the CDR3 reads TGTGCCAGTAGTATAGCATCCCGGGGCGGGGAGCTGTTTTTT. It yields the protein CASSIASRGGELFF. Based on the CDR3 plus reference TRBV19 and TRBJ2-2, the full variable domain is DGGITQSPKYLFRKEGQNVTLSCEQNLNHDAMYWYRQDPGQGLRLIYYSQIVNDFQKGDIAEGYSVSREKKESFPLTVTSAQKNPTAFYLCASSIASRGGELFFGEGSRLTVL.